The 19 T cell receptor beta chains listed next were all sequenced from one sample in a study of blood T cell repertoires in COVID-19 (dated by TCRdb to about 2020). Libraries were prepared through the immunoSEQ multiplex PCR assay. Drawn from immuneACCESS, this table holds only the in-frame rearrangements with V and J called that TCRdb kept. Clones are partly lost; checked studies trace under half to an unresolved V gene and leave the rest unexplained. This sample holds around 280,000 clones; around 90% were observed only once. The ten largest clonotypes hold less than 2% of the sample. Sequenced sample: PBMCs or T cells enriched from blood (not recorded which). These receptors were obtained from a woman between 35 and 50 years old who had recovered from COVID-19.

The chain couples TRBV18 to TRBJ2-7, with D maybe TRBD2 (5 bases). With 6 bases removed from V and 2 bases from J, the gap between germline ends came to 20 bases. Per the germline V gene, CDR1 is KGHSH and CDR2 is LQKENI. The CDR3 length is 16 residues. The CDR3: CASSLASPQQTYEQYF. The CDR3 DNA reads as TGTGCCAGCTCTCTAGCTTCTCCACAGCAGACCTACGAGCAGTACTTC.

This sequence joins TRBV4-1 and TRBJ2-6; 8 bases match TRBD2. The CDR3 contains 17 residues. With 2 bases clipped from V and 2 bases from J, the junction kept 5 bases outside the gene matches. CDR1 and CDR2 from the germline V gene are MGHRA and YSYEKL. This CDR3 reads CASSQPSGGTGANVLTF. The CDR3 DNA reads as TGCGCCAGCAGCCAACCGTCGGGAGGGACTGGGGCCAACGTCCTGACTTTC.

The V gene is TRBV7-2, the J gene TRBJ2-7; 7 positions match TRBD1. The V segment lost 1 base and the J segment 3 bases; nucleotides outside the gene matches: 9. The CDR3 is 16 residues long. Germline V CDR1 and CDR2: SGHTA, FQGNSA. CDR3: CASSLGRDSGVYEQYF. In nucleotides, the CDR3 is TGTGCCAGCAGCTTAGGCCGGGACAGCGGAGTCTACGAGCAGTACTTC.

This clone was detected once. In the same sample, other DNA sequences code for this CDR3. The chain employs TRBV7-2 and TRBJ1-2, with TRBD1 matching 10 bases. The CDR3 spans 16 residues. Germline CDR1 and CDR2: SGHTA and FQGNSA. V shed 1 base and J 2 bases; nucleotides not matched to a gene: 4. CDR3 sequence (DNA): TGTGCCAGCAGCTTAGGAGGGACAGGGGCGAACTATGGCTACACCTTC. Translating it yields CASSLGGTGANYGYTF.

The chain couples TRBV5-5 to TRBJ2-7; D call uncertain. The CDR3 length is 14 residues. The ends were cut back, 0 bases at V and 0 bases at J, with 7 bases in the middle. Germline V lookup: CDR1 SGHKS, CDR2 YYEKEE (reference sequence). The CDR3 nucleotides read TGTGCCAGCAGCTTGGGCCTATACTCCTACGAGCAGTACTTC. Protein product: CASSLGLYSYEQYF.

The chain couples TRBV5-5 to TRBJ1-5, with D perhaps TRBD1 (5 bases). The CDR3 is made up of 15 amino acids. The germline V and J ends were trimmed by 2 bases and 3 bases, with 12 bases remaining between them. The germline V gene has CDR1 SGHKS and CDR2 YYEKEE (reference sequence). The CDR3 sequence is CASSFQGSVNQPQHF. The CDR3 DNA reads as TGTGCCAGCAGCTTTCAGGGTTCGGTCAATCAGCCCCAGCATTTT.

In regard to this clone: A junction end diverges from the germline sequence, so it may reflect a read error. The rearrangement uses TRBV7-3 and TRBJ2-2, with D maybe TRBD2 (6 bases). Germline CDR1 and CDR2: SGHTA and FQGTGA. This CDR3 region has 13 residues. The CDR3 spells CASSPLPTGELFF. CDR3 in DNA: TGTGCCAGCAGCCCTCTACCCACGGGGGAGTTGTTTTTT. Looking up the rest from reference TRBV7-3 and TRBJ2-2 gives the full variable domain: GAGVSQTPSNKVTEKGKYVELRCDPISGHTALYWYRQSLGQGPEFLIYFQGTGAADDSGLPNDRFFAVRPEGSVSTLKIQRTERGDSAVYLCASSPLPTGELFFGEGSRLTVL.

In this sample, this clone turned up once. V usage is TRBV7-2 and J usage is TRBJ1-6, with D unresolved. V lost 2 bases, J lost 13 bases, and 12 bases lay in between. This CDR3 is 13 amino acids long. Looked up from germline, CDR1 is SGHTA and CDR2 is FQGNSA. The CDR3 DNA reads TGTGCCAGCAGCTTAAGTTATAGAGGGCCCCTCCACTTT. Its translation is CASSLSYRGPLHF. Supplemented by reference TRBV7-2 and TRBJ1-6, the full variable domain reads GAGVSQSPSNKVTEKGKDVELRCDPISGHTALYWYRQSLGQGLEFLIYFQGNSAPDKSGLPSDRFSAERTGGSVSTLTIQRTQQEDSAVYLCASSLSYRGPLHFGNGTRLTVT.

The genes are TRBV10-3 and TRBJ1-1, with 7 bases lining up with TRBD1. The CDR3 totals 16 residues. Germline assignment: CDR1 ENHRY and CDR2 SYGVKD. V lost 3 bases and J lost 0; bases outside the gene matches: 7. CDR3 DNA sequence: TGTGCCATCAGTGAAACGACAGGGCGTATGAACACTGAAGCTTTCTTT. Encoded protein: CAISETTGRMNTEAFF.

The chain links TRBV27 to TRBJ1-2; 10 bases map to TRBD1. Per the germline V gene, CDR1 is MNHEY and CDR2 is SMNVEV (reference sequence). V was pared by 1 base and J by 5 bases, with 7 bases of the junction left unmatched. This CDR3 spans 16 amino acids. The CDR3 DNA follows: TGTGCCAGCAGTTTATTACGCCCGGGACAGGGGTATGGCTACACCTTC. This encodes CASSLLRPGQGYGYTF.

The chain's CDR3 is CSILAGAYNEQFF. The CDR3 DNA sequence: TGCAGCATACTAGCGGGGGCCTACAATGAGCAGTTCTTC. The chain has TRBV29-1 and TRBJ2-1, with 11 bases aligning to TRBD2. Germline assignment: CDR1 SQVTM and CDR2 ANQGSEA. There are 13 residues in the CDR3. V dropped 8 bases and J dropped 2; count of bases not matched to a gene: 2.

This chain links TRBV11-2 with TRBJ1-1; 8 bases match TRBD1. The CDR3 length is 15 residues. In germline, CDR1 is SGHAT, CDR2 FQNNGV. Trimming removed 3 bases from V and 1 base from J; junction bases left unmatched: 4. The CDR3 here is CASSLDGQGNTEAFF. CDR3 in DNA: TGTGCCAGCAGCTTGGATGGACAGGGGAACACTGAAGCTTTCTTT.

This chain links TRBV23-1 with TRBJ2-7; D gene unclear. TRBV23-1 has ORF status, its function being uncertain. Trimming took off 7 bases at V and 4 bases at J, with 2 bases between the two ends. CDR3 length: 9 residues. The DNA for the CDR3 is TGCGCCAGCACGTACGAGCAGTACTTC. Translating gives CASTYEQYF.

CDR3 nucleotides: TGTGCCAGCAGCTTGCACACGATTAGCAATCAGCCCCAGCATTTT. Its protein product is CASSLHTISNQPQHF. The rearrangement links TRBV5-5 to TRBJ1-5; no firm D call. The germline gives CDR1 SGHKS, CDR2 YYEKEE (reference sequence). The V and J ends lost 1 base and 0 bases respectively, with 8 bases between them. The CDR3 consists of 15 residues.

This chain uses TRBV7-2 with TRBJ1-6, with 7 bases matching TRBD1. The germline CDR1 and CDR2 sequences are SGHTA and FQGNSA. This CDR3 has 15 residues. V was pared by 3 bases and J by 7 bases, with 6 bases of the junction left unmatched. The CDR3 DNA reads as TGTGCCAGCAGCTTTAGAAAAGGGGGCAATTCACCCCTCCACTTT. Translation: CASSFRKGGNSPLHF.

The chain is built from TRBV30 and TRBJ1-5; TRBD1 agrees at 9 bases. The V segment lost 2 bases and the J segment 6 bases; nucleotides outside the gene matches: 5. CDR1 is GTSNPN, CDR2 SVGIG, per germline (reference sequence). The length of the CDR3 is 14 residues. CDR3 loop: CAWSLTGGSQPQHF. CDR3 bases: TGTGCCTGGAGTCTAACAGGGGGCAGTCAGCCCCAGCATTTT.

The chain carries TRBV5-1 and TRBJ2-2, with 10 bases matching TRBD1. There are 15 residues in the CDR3. V lost 5 bases to trimming and J lost 7 bases; unmatched junction nucleotides: 8. Germline loops: CDR1 SGHRS, CDR2 YFSETQ. CDR3 in amino acids: CASSRQGATGGELFF. CDR3 coding DNA: TGCGCCAGCAGTAGACAGGGGGCTACTGGCGGGGAGCTGTTTTTT.

This clone was recorded only once. The chain uses TRBV7-9 and TRBJ1-5; TRBD1 aligns across 12 bases. There are 15 residues in the CDR3. Trimming took 6 bases from V and 7 from J; bases not matched to a gene: 7. CDR1 and CDR2 from the germline V gene are SEHNR and FQNEAQ (reference sequence). In DNA, the CDR3 is TGTGCCAGCAGTCCTGGGACAGGGGGCGAGCAGCCCCAGCATTTT. Translation gives CASSPGTGGEQPQHF.

V gene TRBV6-5 combines with J gene TRBJ1-2, with D possibly TRBD1 on 5 matching bases. This CDR3 has 14 amino acids. Germline CDR1 and CDR2: MNHEY and SVGAGI. The V gene lost 0 bases and the J gene lost 8 bases, with 13 bases spanning the gap. As DNA, the CDR3 is TGTGCCAGCAGTTACTCGGGCCGGTCAGGGGGCTACACCTTC. Translated, it gives CASSYSGRSGGYTF.